The clone carrying this T cell receptor beta chain was counted many times. What it recognizes is unknown. The sample belongs to a study of neurological immune-mediated disorders. Whole-study findings and limits: None of the CDR3 amino acid sequences of expanded clones were shared across subjects, and this suggested private repertoires in all groups. Levels of TCR clonal expansion peaked in HTLV-1-associated myelopathy and reached their lowest in multiple sclerosis, under those of healthy controls.

Germline CDR1 is SGHTA and CDR2 is FQGNSA. Losses at the gene ends were 0 bases for V and 8 bases for J; bases not matched to a gene: 7. The CDR3 runs 16 residues. Healthy controls were blood bank volunteers in Maryland, USA. TCRdb fed the 5' RACE reads into MiXCR, producing one record per CDR3 protein. The sample consists of fewer than 35,000 distinct CDR3 sequences, approximately 4.4% of them appearing once. The rearrangement joins TRBV7-2 to TRBJ1-4, with TRBD1 identical over 9 bases. The receptor was isolated from a man between 18 and 29 years old in good health. The sequenced sample was PBMCs. CDR3 DNA: TGTGCCAGCAGCTTAGCGCCGGGACAGGGAGGGGAAAAACTGTTTTTT. This encodes CASSLAPGQGGEKLFF.